The rows below give T cell receptor beta chains drawn from one sample of a study of beta chain features in type 1 diabetes. Data came from immunoSEQ multiplex PCR; TCRdb stores just in-frame clones and leaves some out. Here the sample spans some 370,000 clones, about 10% being singletons. Sequences were obtained from central memory CD4+ T cells from blood. The receptors were gathered from a young man with type 1 diabetes. CDR3s leave out the opening cysteine and the closing phenylalanine or tryptophan. Each record gives: V gene, CDR3 length, CDR3 protein.

>TRBV2|12
ASSEWSSAETQY
>TRBV9|12
ASSPGQVDYGYT
>TRBV7-9|9
ASSLRYEQY
>TRBV2|12
ASSLTLSTDTQY
>TRBV28|12
ASSLTGHDEKLF
>TRBV7-2|11
ASSLGLGNEQF
>TRBV5-6|11
ASSQLAGETQY
>TRBV7-2|12
ASSMGQGNEKLF
>TRBV30|14
ACGRGTLGGTDTQY
>TRBV28|11
ASTKGTDYEQY
>TRBV6-5|11
ASSPYPNTEAF
>TRBV7-7|11
ASSPGIKETQY
>TRBV14|11
ASSGGAGQPQH
>TRBV25-1|12
ASSPTGLQETQY
>TRBV2|13
ASSVEGTANQPQH
>TRBV5-1|13
ASSPHRQGQETQY
>TRBV7-2|13
ASSLGGTVSYEQY
>TRBV18|12
ASSPGQGRSEQY
>TRBV7-9|13
ASQLGASGTGELF
>TRBV10-3|13
AISDVGQGATEAF
>TRBV4-2|13
ASSSDWATTDTQY
>TRBV2|11
ASSQQGNGELF
>TRBV27|13
ASSLSPRTTGELF
>TRBV19|11
ASLGQAFDEQF
>TRBV11-2|9
ASSFNPEAF
>TRBV29-1|16
SVRGPGTSGSHYNEQF
>TRBV2|13
ASTQLQGLYQPQH
>TRBV7-8|14
ASSLIQDYSNQPQH
>TRBV5-6|13
ASSRGGGSNNEQF
>TRBV13|15
ASSLMAGGATNEKLF
>TRBV7-3|13
ASSPQEANTGELF
>TRBV4-2|14
ASRLGTAESTDTQY
>TRBV6-5|13
ASSRDRQGAYEQY
>TRBV4-1|12
ASSGRGEPYEQY
>TRBV7-8|11
ASRRDTNYEQY
>TRBV28|10
ASSLGSYGYT
>TRBV5-1|12
ASRGWEESTEAF
>TRBV6-6|14
ASSYLDREESDTQY
>TRBV28|13
ASSSSRQGKNIQY
>TRBV7-2|13
ASSFLAGAGYEQY
>TRBV7-8|14
ASRSGAGGRRDTQY
>TRBV7-6|14
ASSLEGTVRTGELF
>TRBV9|12
ASSADGYNSPLH
>TRBV6-6|11
ASRQTSGETQY
>TRBV20-1|9
SASRRTEAF
>TRBV7-7|10
ASSSEGGEQF
>TRBV30|10
ALNQNTDTQY
>TRBV5-1|13
ASSIPQGTQGTQY
>TRBV29-1|12
SVGGSGAGNTIY